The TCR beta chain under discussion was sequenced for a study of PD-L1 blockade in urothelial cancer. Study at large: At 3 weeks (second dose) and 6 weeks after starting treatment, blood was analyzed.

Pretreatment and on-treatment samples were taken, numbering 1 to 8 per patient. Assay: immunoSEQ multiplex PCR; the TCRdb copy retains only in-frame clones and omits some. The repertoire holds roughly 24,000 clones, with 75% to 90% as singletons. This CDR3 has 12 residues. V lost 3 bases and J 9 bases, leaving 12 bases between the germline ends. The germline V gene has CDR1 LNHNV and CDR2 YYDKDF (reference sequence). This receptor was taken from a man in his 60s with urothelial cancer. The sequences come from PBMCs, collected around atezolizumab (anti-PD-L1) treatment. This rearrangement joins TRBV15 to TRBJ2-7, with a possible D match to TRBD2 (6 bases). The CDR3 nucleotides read TGTGCCACCAGCAGGCCGGGAGCAAGGCAGTACTTC. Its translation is CATSRPGARQYF.